The present T cell receptor (beta chain) was sequenced within a study of shared clonotypes between healthy human individuals. About the study: Three plates were used per donor for CD4 naive, three for CD4 memory, two for CD8 naive and one for CD8 memory. General observations from the study: Compared with clonotypes that all four donors shared, non-shared clonotypes had lower generation probabilities.

The naive CD8 population came from CD45RO-negative cells selected for CCR7, without terminally differentiated effector memory CD45RA+ cells. This clone showed up just once. Antigen: not known. The run depth of the assay was deep. Sequencing was performed with immunoSEQ multiplex PCR; in TCRdb, only in-frame clones are kept and a portion is missing. The data hold roughly 1,800,000 clones, with approximately 95% observed a single time. Germline values: CDR1 SGHNT, CDR2 YYREEE (reference sequence). Trimming pared 1 base from V and 4 bases from J, leaving 12 bases between. The length of the CDR3 is 14 residues.

The J gene is TRBJ2-7, the V gene TRBV5-4, with D possibly being TRBD1 or TRBD2 (6 bases each). Sequencing input: naive CD8+ T cells sorted from blood. The sequence derives from a man between 18 and 29 years old in good health. Here the CDR3 DNA reads TGTGCCAGCAGCTTGTGGGGGGCCCTATACGAGCAGTACTTC. It yields the protein CASSLWGALYEQYF. Full variable domain (missing parts from reference TRBV5-4 and TRBJ2-7): ETGVTQSPTHLIKTRGQQVTLRCSSQSGHNTVSWYQQALGQGPQFIFQYYREEENGRGNFPPRFSGLQFPNYSSELNVNALELDDSALYLCASSLWGALYEQYFGPGTRLTVT.